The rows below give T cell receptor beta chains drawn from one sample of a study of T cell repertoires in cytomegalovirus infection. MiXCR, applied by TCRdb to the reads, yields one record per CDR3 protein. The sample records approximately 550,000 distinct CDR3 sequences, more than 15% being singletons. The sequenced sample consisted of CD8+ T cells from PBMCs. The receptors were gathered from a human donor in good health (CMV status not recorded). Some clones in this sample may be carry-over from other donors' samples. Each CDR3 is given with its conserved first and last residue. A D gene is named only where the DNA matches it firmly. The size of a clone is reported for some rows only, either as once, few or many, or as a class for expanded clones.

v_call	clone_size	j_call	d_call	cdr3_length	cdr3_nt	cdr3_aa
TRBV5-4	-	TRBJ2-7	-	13	TGTGCCAGCAGCTTGGGGGAGGCGGGCGAGCAGTACTTC	CASSLGEAGEQYF
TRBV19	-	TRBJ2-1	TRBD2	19	TGTGCCAGTAGTATCGGGTCACTAGCGGAACAGAGCTCCTACAATGAGCAGTTCTTC	CASSIGSLAEQSSYNEQFF
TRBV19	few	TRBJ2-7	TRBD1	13	TGTGCCAGTAGTAGGGGGACAGTTGGCGAGCAGTACTTC	CASSRGTVGEQYF
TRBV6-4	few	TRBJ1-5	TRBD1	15	TGTGCCAGCGCCATTATAACAGGGGGTAGGCAGCCCCAGCATTTT	CASAIITGGRQPQHF
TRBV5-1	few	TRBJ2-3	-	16	TGCGCCAGCAGCTTGCACGGCAGGGGGGCCACAGATACGCAGTATTTT	CASSLHGRGATDTQYF
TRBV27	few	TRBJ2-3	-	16	TGTGCCAGCAGTTTATCTTTTCCGGGGACCACAGATACGCAGTATTTT	CASSLSFPGTTDTQYF
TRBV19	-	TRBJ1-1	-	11	TGTGCCAGTAGTATTGGCAGGGAGGCTTTCTTT	CASSIGREAFF
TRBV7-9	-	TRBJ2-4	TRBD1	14	TGTGCCAGCAGCCCCGGGACAGGGTTTTACATTCAGTACTTC	CASSPGTGFYIQYF
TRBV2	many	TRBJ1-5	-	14	TGTGCCAGCGTAGGTACCAATAGCAATCAGCCCCAGCATTTT	CASVGTNSNQPQHF
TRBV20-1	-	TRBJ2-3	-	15	TGCAGTGCTCTTCTCCCCTCATGGGGCACAGATACGCAGTATTTT	CSALLPSWGTDTQYF
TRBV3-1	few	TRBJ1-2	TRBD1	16	TGTGCCAGCAGAGGTCCGGACAGGGGGAGTCACTATGGCTACACCTTC	CASRGPDRGSHYGYTF
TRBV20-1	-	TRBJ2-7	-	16	TGCAGTGCTAGAGGTCCGGAGGCCACAAGCTCCTACGAGCAGTACTTC	CSARGPEATSSYEQYF
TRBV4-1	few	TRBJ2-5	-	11	TGCGCCAGCAGCCAAGGAGGGACCCAGTACTTC	CASSQGGTQYF
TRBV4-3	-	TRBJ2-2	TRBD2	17	TGCGCCAGCAGTCGCGGGGGGTTTCTAGCGGGCACCGGGGAGCTGTTTTTT	CASSRGGFLAGTGELFF
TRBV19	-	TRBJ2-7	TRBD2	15	TGTGCCAGTAGCGGAACTAGCGGGAGAGCCTACGAGCAGTACTTC	CASSGTSGRAYEQYF
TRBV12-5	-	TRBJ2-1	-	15	TGTGCTAGTGGTTTGGCCCCCGGAGGGGACAATGAGCAGTTCTTC	CASGLAPGGDNEQFF
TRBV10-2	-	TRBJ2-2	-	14	TGCGCCAGTGCCGGAACCCAGAACACCGGGGAGCTGTTTTTT	CASAGTQNTGELFF
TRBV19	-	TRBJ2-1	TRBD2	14	TGTGCCTCCGCATGGAAGCGGGGCTACAATGAGCAGTTCTTC	CASAWKRGYNEQFF
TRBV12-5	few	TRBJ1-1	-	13	TGTGCTAGTGGTCCCCCCAGCGGAGGCCAAGCTTTCTTT	CASGPPSGGQAFF
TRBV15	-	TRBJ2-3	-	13	TGTGCCACCAGCAGCGCCGGAACAGATACGCAGTATTTT	CATSSAGTDTQYF
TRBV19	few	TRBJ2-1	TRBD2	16	TGTGCCAGTAGTACCGGACTAGCGGGAGGGCCGGGTGAGCAGTTCTTC	CASSTGLAGGPGEQFF
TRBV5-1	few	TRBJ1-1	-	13	TGCGCCAGCAGCCCACAGGGTTCGGAGGAAGCTTTCTTT	CASSPQGSEEAFF
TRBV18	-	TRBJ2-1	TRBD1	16	TGTGCCAGCTCTCGAGGACAGGCCGCCTCCTACAATGAGCAGTTCTTC	CASSRGQAASYNEQFF
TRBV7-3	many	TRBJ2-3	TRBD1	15	TGTGCCAGCAGCTCGGGACAGGGGGCGGCAGATACGCAGTATTTT	CASSSGQGAADTQYF
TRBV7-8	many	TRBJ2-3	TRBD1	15	TGTGCCAGCAGCTCAAAAGGACAGGGGAGAGATACGCAGTATTTT	CASSSKGQGRDTQYF
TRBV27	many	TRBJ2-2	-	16	TGTGCCAGCAGTCCTACCCCGGAAGAGATCCCTGGGGAGCTGTTTTTT	CASSPTPEEIPGELFF
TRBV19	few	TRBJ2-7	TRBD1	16	TGTGCCAGTAGTATAAGTTATGGGACAGGGACCTACGAGCAGTACTTC	CASSISYGTGTYEQYF
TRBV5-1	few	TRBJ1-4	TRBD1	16	TGCGCCAGCAGCTCCCGGACAGGGGCAACTAATGAAAAACTGTTTTTT	CASSSRTGATNEKLFF
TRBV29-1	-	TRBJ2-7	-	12	TGCAGCGTTGGTTTCTCGTCCTCGGAGCAGTACTTC	CSVGFSSSEQYF
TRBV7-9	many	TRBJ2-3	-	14	TGTGCCAGCAGCTTAGTAGCAGAGGGGCCGGCGCAGTATTTT	CASSLVAEGPAQYF
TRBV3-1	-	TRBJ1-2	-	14	TGTGCCAGCAGCCCCCTGGGCCTCGGCTATGGCTACACCTTC	CASSPLGLGYGYTF
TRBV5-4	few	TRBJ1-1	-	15	TGTGCCAGCAGCTTGGCCAGATATGCGAACACTGAAGCTTTCTTT	CASSLARYANTEAFF
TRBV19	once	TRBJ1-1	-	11	TGTGCCAGTAGTATTTCAAGGGTTGCTTTCTTT	CASSISRVAFF
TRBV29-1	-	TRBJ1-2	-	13	TGCAGCGTTGAAGAACCCAGGAACTATGGCTACACCTTC	CSVEEPRNYGYTF
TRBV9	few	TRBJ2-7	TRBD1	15	TGTGCCAGCAGCGGACCGGGACAGGGCTTCGGCGAGCAGTACTTC	CASSGPGQGFGEQYF
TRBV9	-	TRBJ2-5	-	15	TGTGCCAGCAGCGCCGGCTCGACGGCACAAGAGACCCAGTACTTC	CASSAGSTAQETQYF
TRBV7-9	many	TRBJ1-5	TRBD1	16	TGTGCCAGCAGTCTAACCGGACAGGGGGCGAGTCAGCCCCAGCATTTT	CASSLTGQGASQPQHF
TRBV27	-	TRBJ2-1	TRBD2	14	TGTGCCACTCGGGGGGGGGGGGCTTACAATGAGCAGTTCTTC	CATRGGGAYNEQFF
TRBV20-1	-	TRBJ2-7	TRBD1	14	TGCAGTGCTAAGGACAGGTATACATCCTACGAGCAGTACTTC	CSAKDRYTSYEQYF
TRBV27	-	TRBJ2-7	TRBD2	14	TGTGCCAGCTTTGGGGGGGATCGGGGCTACGAGCAGTACTTC	CASFGGDRGYEQYF
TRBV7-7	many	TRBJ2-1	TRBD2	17	TGTGCTAGCAGCTTACGGACTAGCGGGATAGGGTACAATGAGCAGTTCTTC	CASSLRTSGIGYNEQFF
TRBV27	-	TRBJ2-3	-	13	TGTGCCAGCACTCTCTCACCGCGGGCTACGCAGTATTTT	CASTLSPRATQYF
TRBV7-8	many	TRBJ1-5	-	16	TGTGCCAGCAGCTTAGCGCAGGCAGGAGGCAATCAGCCCCAGCATTTT	CASSLAQAGGNQPQHF
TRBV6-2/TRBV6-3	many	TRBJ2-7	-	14	TGTGCCAGCAGTTACTCTCGGGTTTCCTACGAGCAGTACTTC	CASSYSRVSYEQYF
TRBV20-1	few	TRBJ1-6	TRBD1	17	TGCAGTGCTCGGACAGGCGGCCTAAGCTCCTATAATTCACCCCTCCACTTT	CSARTGGLSSYNSPLHF
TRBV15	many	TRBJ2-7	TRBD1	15	TGTGCCACCAGCAGAGTGAGGACAGGGACCTACGAGCAGTACTTC	CATSRVRTGTYEQYF
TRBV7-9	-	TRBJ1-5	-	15	TGTGCCAGCAGCTCGGGGGAGGAAAGCAATCAGCCCCAGCATTTT	CASSSGEESNQPQHF
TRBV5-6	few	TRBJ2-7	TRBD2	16	TGTGCCAGCAGCTTACTAGCGGGGGCCTTCTCCTACGAGCAGTACTTC	CASSLLAGAFSYEQYF
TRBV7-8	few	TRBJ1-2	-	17	TGTGCCAGCAGCGGGGATAGGACAGTTAACGGTATCTTCGGCTACACCTTC	CASSGDRTVNGIFGYTF
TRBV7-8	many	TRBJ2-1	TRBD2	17	TGTGCCAGCAGCCCCGGAATAGCGGGAGAGACCTACAATGAGCAGTTCTTC	CASSPGIAGETYNEQFF
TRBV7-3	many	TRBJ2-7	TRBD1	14	TGTGCCAGCAGCCGGACAGGGTCATGGGACGAGCAGTACTTC	CASSRTGSWDEQYF
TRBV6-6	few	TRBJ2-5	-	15	TGTGCCAGCAGACCCCGGGGGATCCTTAAGGAGACCCAGTACTTC	CASRPRGILKETQYF
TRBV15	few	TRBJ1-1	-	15	TGTGCCACCAGCTCCAGTGGCGCACCGAACACTGAAGCTTTCTTT	CATSSSGAPNTEAFF
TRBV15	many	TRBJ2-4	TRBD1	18	TGTGCCACCAGCCTGGAGGCGACAGGGGTCCCAGCCAAAAACATTCAGTACTTC	CATSLEATGVPAKNIQYF
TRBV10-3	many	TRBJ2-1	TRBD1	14	TGTGCCATCAGTGCCCGGGACAGGGAGGGTGAGCAGTTCTTC	CAISARDREGEQFF
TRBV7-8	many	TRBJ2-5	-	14	TGTGCCAGCAGCTTAGACGTACGCCAAGAGACCCAGTACTTC	CASSLDVRQETQYF
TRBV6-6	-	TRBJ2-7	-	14	TGTGCCAGCAGTTACGGCGGTGCTGCCTACGAGCAGTACTTC	CASSYGGAAYEQYF
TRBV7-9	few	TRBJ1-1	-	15	TGTGCCAGCAGCTTAGTAAGCGGGACGGGCACTGAAGCTTTCTTT	CASSLVSGTGTEAFF
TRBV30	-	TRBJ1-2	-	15	TGTGCCTGGAAAAGTACTCCGTGGCCCCTCTATGGCTACACCTTC	CAWKSTPWPLYGYTF
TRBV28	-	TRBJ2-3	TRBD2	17	TGTGCCAGCAGTTTACCCAGACTAGCGGGAGGGTTTGATACGCAGTATTTT	CASSLPRLAGGFDTQYF